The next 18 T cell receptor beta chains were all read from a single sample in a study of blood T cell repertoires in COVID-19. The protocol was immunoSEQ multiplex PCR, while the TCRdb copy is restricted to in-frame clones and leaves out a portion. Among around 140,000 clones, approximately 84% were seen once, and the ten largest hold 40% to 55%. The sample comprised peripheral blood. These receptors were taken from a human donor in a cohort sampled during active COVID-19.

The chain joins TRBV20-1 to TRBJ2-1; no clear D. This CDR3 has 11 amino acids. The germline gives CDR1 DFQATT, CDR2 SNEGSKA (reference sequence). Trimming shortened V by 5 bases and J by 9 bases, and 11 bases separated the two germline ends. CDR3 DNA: TGCAGTGCTGAGAGGTCAATTGAGCAGTTCTTC. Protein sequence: CSAERSIEQFF.

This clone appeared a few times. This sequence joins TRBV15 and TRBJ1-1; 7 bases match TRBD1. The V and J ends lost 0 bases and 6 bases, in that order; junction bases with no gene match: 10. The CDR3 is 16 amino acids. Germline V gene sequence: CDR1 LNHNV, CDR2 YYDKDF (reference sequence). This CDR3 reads CATSRDRRQGRAEAFF. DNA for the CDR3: TGTGCCACCAGCAGAGATAGGAGACAGGGACGGGCTGAAGCTTTCTTT. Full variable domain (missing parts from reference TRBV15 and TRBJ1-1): DAMVIQNPRYQVTQFGKPVTLSCSQTLNHNVMYWYQQKSSQAPKLLFHYYDKDFNNEADTPDNFQSRRPNTSFCFLDIRSPGLGDTAMYLCATSRDRRQGRAEAFFGQGTRLTVV.

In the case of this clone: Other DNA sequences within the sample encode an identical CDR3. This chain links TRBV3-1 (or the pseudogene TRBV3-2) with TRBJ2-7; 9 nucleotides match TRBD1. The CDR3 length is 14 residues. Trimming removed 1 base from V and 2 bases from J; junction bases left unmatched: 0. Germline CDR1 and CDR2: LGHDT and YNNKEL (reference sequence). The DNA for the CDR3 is TGTGCCAGCAGCCAAGGGACAGGGGCCTACGAGCAGTACTTC. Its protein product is CASSQGTGAYEQYF.

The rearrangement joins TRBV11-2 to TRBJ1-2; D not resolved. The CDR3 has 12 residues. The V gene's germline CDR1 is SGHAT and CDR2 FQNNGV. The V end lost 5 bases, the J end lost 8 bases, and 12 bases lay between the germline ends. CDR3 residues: CASSLPLGGYTF. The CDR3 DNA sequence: TGTGCCAGCAGCCTACCCCTGGGCGGCTACACCTTC.

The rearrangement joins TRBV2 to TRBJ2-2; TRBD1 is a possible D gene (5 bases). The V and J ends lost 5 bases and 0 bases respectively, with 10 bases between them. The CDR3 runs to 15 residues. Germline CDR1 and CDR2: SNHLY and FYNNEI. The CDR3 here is CASSLDRSNTGELFF. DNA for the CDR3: TGTGCCAGCAGTCTCGACAGATCGAACACCGGGGAGCTGTTTTTT.

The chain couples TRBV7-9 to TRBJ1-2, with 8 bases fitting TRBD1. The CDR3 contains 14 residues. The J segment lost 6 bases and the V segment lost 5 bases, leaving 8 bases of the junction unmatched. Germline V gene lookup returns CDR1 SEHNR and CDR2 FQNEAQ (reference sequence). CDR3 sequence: CASSPGQDYDGYTF. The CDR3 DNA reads TGTGCCAGCAGCCCGGGACAGGACTACGATGGCTACACCTTC.

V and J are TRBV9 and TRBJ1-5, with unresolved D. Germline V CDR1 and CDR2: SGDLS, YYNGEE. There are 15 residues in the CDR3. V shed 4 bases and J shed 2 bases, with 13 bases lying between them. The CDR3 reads CASSPAPGGNQPQHF. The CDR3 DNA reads TGTGCCAGCAGCCCAGCCCCTGGAGGCAATCAGCCCCAGCATTTT.

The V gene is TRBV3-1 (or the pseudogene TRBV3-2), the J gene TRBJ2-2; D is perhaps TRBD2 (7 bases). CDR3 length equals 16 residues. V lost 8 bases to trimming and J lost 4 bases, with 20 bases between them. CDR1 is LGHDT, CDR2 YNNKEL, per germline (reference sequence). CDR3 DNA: TGTGCCAGCCGACGGGGGGCGGGGGTAGTCACCGGGGAGCTGTTTTTT. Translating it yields CASRRGAGVVTGELFF.

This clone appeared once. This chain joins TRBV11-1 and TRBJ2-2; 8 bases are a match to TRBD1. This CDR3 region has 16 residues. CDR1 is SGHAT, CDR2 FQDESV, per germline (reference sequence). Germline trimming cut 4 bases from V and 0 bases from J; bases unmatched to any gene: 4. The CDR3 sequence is CASSSLDRANTGELFF. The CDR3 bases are TGTGCCAGCAGCTCTTTGGACAGGGCGAACACCGGGGAGCTGTTTTTT.

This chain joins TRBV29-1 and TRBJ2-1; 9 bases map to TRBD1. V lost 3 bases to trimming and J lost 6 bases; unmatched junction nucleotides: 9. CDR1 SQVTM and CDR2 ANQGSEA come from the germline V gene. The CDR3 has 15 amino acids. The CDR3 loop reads CSVDQGQGISNEQFF. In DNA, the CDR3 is TGCAGCGTTGACCAGGGACAGGGTATTTCCAATGAGCAGTTCTTC.

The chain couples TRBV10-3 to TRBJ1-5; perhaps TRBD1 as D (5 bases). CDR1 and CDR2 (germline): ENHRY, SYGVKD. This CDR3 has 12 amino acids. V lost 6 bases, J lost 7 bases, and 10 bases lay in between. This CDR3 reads CAISPGLQPQHF. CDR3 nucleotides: TGTGCCATCAGCCCAGGGTTGCAGCCCCAGCATTTT.

CDR3 protein: CATSSGTGGAGANVLTF. Here the CDR3 DNA reads TGTGCCACCAGCAGCGGGACAGGGGGTGCTGGGGCCAACGTCCTGACTTTC. The chain recombines TRBV15 with TRBJ2-6, with 11 bases that match TRBD1. CDR3 length equals 17 residues. Germline CDR1 and CDR2: LNHNV and YYDKDF (reference sequence). With V trimmed by 3 bases and J by 2 bases, 3 bases remained unmatched.

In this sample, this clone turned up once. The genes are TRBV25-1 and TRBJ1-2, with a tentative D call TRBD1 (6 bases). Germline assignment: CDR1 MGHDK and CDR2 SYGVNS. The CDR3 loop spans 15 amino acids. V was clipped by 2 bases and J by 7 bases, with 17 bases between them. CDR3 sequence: CASSERQGGGSGYTF. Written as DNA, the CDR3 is TGTGCCAGCAGTGAACGGCAAGGGGGGGGTTCTGGCTACACCTTC.

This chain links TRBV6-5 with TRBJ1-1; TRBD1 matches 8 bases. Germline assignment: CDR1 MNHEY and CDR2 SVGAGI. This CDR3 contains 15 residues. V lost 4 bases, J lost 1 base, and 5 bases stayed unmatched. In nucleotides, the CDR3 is TGTGCCAGCAGTTTTAGGGGACAGGAGAACACTGAAGCTTTCTTT. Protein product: CASSFRGQENTEAFF.

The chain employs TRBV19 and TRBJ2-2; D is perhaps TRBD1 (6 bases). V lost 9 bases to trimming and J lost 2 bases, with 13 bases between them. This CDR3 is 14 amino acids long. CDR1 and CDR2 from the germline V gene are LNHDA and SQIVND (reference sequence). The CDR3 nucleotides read TGTGCCAGACTGGTAGGGGGAAACACCGGGGAGCTGTTTTTT. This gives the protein CARLVGGNTGELFF. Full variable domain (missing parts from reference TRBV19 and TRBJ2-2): DGGITQSPKYLFRKEGQNVTLSCEQNLNHDAMYWYRQDPGQGLRLIYYSQIVNDFQKGDIAEGYSVSREKKESFPLTVTSAQKNPTAFYLCARLVGGNTGELFFGEGSRLTVL.

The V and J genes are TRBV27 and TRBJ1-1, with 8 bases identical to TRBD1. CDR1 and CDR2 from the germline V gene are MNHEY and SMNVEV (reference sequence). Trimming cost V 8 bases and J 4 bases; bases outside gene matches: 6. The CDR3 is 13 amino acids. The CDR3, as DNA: TGTGCCAGCCTGACAGGGGCTGGCACTGAAGCTTTCTTT. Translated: CASLTGAGTEAFF.

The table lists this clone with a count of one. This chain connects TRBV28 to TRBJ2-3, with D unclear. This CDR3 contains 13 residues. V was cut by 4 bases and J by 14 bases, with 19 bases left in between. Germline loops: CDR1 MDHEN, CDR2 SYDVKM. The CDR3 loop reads CASSSPMSPNPYF. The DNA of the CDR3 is TGTGCCAGCAGTTCGCCTATGTCACCGAACCCGTATTTT.

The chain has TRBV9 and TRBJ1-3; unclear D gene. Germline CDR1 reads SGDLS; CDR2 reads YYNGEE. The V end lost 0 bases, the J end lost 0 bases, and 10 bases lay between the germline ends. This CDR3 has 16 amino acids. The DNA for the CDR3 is TGTGCCAGCAGCGTAGGGAGGACTCCCTCTGGAAACACCATATATTTT. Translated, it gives CASSVGRTPSGNTIYF.